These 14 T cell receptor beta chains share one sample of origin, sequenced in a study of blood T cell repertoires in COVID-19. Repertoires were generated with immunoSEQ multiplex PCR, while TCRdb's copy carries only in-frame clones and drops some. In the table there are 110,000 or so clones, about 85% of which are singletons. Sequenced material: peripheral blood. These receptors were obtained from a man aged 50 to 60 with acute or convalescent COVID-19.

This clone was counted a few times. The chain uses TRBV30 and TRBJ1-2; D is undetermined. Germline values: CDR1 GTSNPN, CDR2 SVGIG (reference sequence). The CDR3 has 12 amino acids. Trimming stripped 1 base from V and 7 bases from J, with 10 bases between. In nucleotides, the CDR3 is TGTGCCTGGAGTGCATGGGCAGGTGGCTACACCTTC. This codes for CAWSAWAGGYTF.

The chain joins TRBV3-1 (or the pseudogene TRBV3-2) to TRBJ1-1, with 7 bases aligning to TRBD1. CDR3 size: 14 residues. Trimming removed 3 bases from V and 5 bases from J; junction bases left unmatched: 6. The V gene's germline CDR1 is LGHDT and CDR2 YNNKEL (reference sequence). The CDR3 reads CASSQTHRGTEAFF. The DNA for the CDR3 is TGTGCCAGCAGCCAGACCCACAGGGGAACTGAAGCTTTCTTT.

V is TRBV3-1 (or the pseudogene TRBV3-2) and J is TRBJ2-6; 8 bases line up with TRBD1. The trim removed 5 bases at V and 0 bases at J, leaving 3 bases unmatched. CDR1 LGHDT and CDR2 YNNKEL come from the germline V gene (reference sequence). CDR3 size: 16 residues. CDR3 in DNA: TGTGCCAGCAGCGCGACAGGGGTCTCTGGGGCCAACGTCCTGACTTTC. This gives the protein CASSATGVSGANVLTF.

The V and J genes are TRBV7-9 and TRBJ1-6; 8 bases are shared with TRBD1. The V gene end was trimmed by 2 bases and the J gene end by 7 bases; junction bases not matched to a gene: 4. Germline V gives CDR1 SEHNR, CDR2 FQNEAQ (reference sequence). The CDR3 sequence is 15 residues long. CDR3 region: CASSLIRTGNSPLHF. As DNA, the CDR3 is TGTGCCAGCAGCTTAATTAGGACAGGGAATTCACCCCTCCACTTT.

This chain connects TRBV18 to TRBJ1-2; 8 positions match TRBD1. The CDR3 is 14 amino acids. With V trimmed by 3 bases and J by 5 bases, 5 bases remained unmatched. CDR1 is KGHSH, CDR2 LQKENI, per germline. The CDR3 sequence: CASSPTGAEYGYTF. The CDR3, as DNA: TGTGCCAGCTCACCGACAGGGGCCGAATATGGCTACACCTTC.

The CDR3 protein is CASSGVDSNQPQHF. The CDR3 DNA sequence: TGTGCCAGCTCGGGGGTGGATAGCAATCAGCCCCAGCATTTT. The rearrangement uses TRBV28 and TRBJ1-5; D is perhaps TRBD1 (5 bases). The length of the CDR3 is 14 residues. Germline values: CDR1 MDHEN, CDR2 SYDVKM. The V end was cut by 8 bases, the J end by 0 bases, with 11 bases between.

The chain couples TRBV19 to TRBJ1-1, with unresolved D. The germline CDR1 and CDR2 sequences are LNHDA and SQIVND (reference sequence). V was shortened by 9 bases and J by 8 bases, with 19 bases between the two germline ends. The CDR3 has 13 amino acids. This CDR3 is CARLIIVEMEAFF. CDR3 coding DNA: TGTGCCAGACTTATCATTGTGGAGATGGAAGCTTTCTTT. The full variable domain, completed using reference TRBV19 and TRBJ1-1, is DGGITQSPKYLFRKEGQNVTLSCEQNLNHDAMYWYRQDPGQGLRLIYYSQIVNDFQKGDIAEGYSVSREKKESFPLTVTSAQKNPTAFYLCARLIIVEMEAFFGQGTRLTVV.

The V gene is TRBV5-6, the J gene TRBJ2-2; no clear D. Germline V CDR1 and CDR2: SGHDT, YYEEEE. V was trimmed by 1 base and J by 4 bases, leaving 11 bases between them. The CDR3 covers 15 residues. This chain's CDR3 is CASSLSAVSTGELFF. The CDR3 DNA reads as TGTGCCAGCAGCTTGTCGGCGGTAAGCACCGGGGAGCTGTTTTTT.

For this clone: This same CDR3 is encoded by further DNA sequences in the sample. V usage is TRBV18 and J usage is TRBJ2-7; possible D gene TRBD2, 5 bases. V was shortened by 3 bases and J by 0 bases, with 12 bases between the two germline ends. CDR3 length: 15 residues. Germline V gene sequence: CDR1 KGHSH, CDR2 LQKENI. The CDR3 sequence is CASSPGPGSSYEQYF. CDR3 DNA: TGTGCCAGCTCACCCGGCCCGGGGAGCTCCTACGAGCAGTACTTC.

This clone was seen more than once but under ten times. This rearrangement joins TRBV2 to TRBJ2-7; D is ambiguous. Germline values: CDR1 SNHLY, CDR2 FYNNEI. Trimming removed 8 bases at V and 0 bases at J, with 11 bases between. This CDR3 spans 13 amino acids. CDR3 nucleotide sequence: TGTGCCAGCGACTCGGCAATCTCCTACGAGCAGTACGTC. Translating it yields CASDSAISYEQYV.

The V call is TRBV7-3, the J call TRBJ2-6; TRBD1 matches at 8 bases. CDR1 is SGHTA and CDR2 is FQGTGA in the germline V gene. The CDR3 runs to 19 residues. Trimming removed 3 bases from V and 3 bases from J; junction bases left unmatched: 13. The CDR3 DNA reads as TGTGCCAGCAGCTTTATGCCGGGACAGGCCGTCGGTGGGGCCAACGTCCTGACTTTC. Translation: CASSFMPGQAVGGANVLTF.

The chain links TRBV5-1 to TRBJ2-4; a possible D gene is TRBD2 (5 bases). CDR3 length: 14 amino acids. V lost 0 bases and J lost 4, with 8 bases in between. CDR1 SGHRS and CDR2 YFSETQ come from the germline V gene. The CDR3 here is CASSLDTGKNIQYF. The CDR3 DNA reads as TGCGCCAGCAGCTTGGATACGGGGAAAAACATTCAGTACTTC.

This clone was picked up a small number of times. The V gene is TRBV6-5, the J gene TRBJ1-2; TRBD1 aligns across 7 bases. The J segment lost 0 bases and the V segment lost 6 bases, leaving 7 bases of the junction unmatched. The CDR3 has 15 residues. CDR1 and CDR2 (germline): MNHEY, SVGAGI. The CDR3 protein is CASSDRDTANYGYTF. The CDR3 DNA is TGTGCCAGCAGCGACAGGGACACAGCTAACTATGGCTACACCTTC.

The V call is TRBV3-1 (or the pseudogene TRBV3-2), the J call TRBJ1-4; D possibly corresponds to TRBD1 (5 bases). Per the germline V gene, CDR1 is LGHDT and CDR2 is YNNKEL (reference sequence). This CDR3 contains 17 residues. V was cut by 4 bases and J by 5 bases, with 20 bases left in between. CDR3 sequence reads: CASSPPSFTGDNEKLFF. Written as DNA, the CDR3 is TGTGCCAGCAGCCCACCTTCCTTTACAGGAGACAATGAAAAACTGTTTTTT.